This T cell receptor beta chain was documented in a study of beta chain features in type 1 diabetes. Findings of the study overall: Patients' naive, central memory and Treg TCRB repertoires seemed closer to one another than those of healthy donors.

Germline V gene sequence: CDR1 SGHTA, CDR2 FQGNSA. This CDR3 has 16 amino acids. The V gene end was trimmed by 5 bases and the J gene end by 5 bases; junction bases not matched to a gene: 5. Reverse transcription of all isolated RNA meant that expressed TCRB transcripts were sequenced. Libraries were prepared by immunoSEQ multiplex PCR; TCRdb keeps only in-frame clonotypes and omits some of them. The data contain under 400,000 clones, 13% to 15% of them seen just once; the ten biggest clones take up 6.7%. Concerning this clone: Its target is not known.

The gene calls are TRBV7-2 and TRBJ2-3; 15 bases are shared with TRBD2. The TCR comes from a man under 40 in good health. Input material: central memory CD4+ T cells from blood. The CDR3 loop reads CASSRGLAGGGDTQYF. CDR3 nucleotides: TGTGCCAGCAGCCGGGGACTAGCGGGAGGTGGAGATACGCAGTATTTT. The full variable domain, with the rest looked up from reference TRBV7-2 and TRBJ2-3, is GAGVSQSPSNKVTEKGKDVELRCDPISGHTALYWYRQSLGQGLEFLIYFQGNSAPDKSGLPSDRFSAERTGGSVSTLTIQRTQQEDSAVYLCASSRGLAGGGDTQYFGPGTRLTVL.